This T cell receptor beta chain originates from a study of blood T cell repertoires in COVID-19. Study as a whole: T cells, B-cell-depleted T cells, or PBMCs provided the cDNA or gDNA that served as material.

Per the original data handling: The authors estimated nucleated cell counts from reference gene primer amplification. TCRdb's table, derived via immunoSEQ multiplex PCR, lists solely in-frame clones and lacks some. V and J calls and clone size come straight from that table; D and trimming were deduced from the DNA. This sample yields hundreds of thousands of clones, of which 85% to 90% are seen a single time; over 4% belongs to the top ten. CDR3 length: 13 residues. CDR1 and CDR2 (germline): MDHEN, SYDVKM. V was pared by 3 bases and J by 3 bases, with 8 bases between. The rearrangement joins TRBV28 to TRBJ1-2; D ambiguous. The source is a woman in her 30s with acute or convalescent COVID-19. Material: peripheral blood. The CDR3 reads CASSLDGDYGYTF. The CDR3 coding sequence is TGTGCCAGCAGTTTGGACGGGGACTATGGCTACACCTTC.